This T cell receptor beta chain was sequenced in a study of regulatory T cells in long-lasting Graves disease (dated by TCRdb to the early 2020s). With respect to the entire study: Patients with newly diagnosed Graves' disease had been on antithyroid drugs for under 3 months. This study used TCR sequencing and RNA sequencing of peripheral blood to compare persistent Graves' disease patients against newly diagnosed Graves' disease patients. The study took place in China and was registered as a clinical trial. A total of around 35 samples underwent TCR sequencing: about 13 from persistent and around 20 from newly diagnosed Graves' disease patients. Beyond this particular receptor, the publication reports: Because the primary lesion, thyroid tissue, could not be accessed, the study looked at peripheral blood alone. Sequencing and analysis were limited to the TCR beta chain. As a limitation, the authors acknowledged that the small sample size may reduce accuracy. Patients with persistent disease shared more public clonotypes (about 2,500) than newly diagnosed patients did (966). Lower TCR Shannon entropy and fewer highly expanded clones were observed in persistent Graves' disease patients than in newly diagnosed patients, which suggested clonal expansion. Preferential use of TRBV28, TRBJ1-2 and TRBJ2-5 was observed in persistent disease, whereas TRBV20-1 and TRBJ2-1 were favored in newly diagnosed disease.

This clonotype was seen repeatedly, ten times or more. Its antigen is currently not known. The junction departs from the called germline gene at one end, perhaps through a read error. The library relied on multiplex PCR. The instrument given in TCRdb is Illumina HiSeq 4000. CDR3 regions were amplified by Arm-PCR with iRepertoire HTBI primers to construct TCR beta libraries. Before sequencing, the PCR products underwent gel purification. In the paper's pipeline: A total of around 66 TRBV and 14 TRBJ segments were identified across samples and were used for gene usage analysis of CDR3 amino acid clonotypes. COPE and FqMerger were used to merge filtered high-quality paired reads into contigs. BLAST was used to align contigs to IMGT TRBV, TRBD and TRBJ reference genes, and CDR3 was defined according to IMGT. Highly expanded clones were defined as clonotypes with a frequency above 0.1%. Shannon entropy served as the measure of repertoire diversity, while the Gini coefficient captured V-J evenness. A clonotype found in more than one individual was treated as public. Using fastp at Q25 and MiXCR, TCRdb reprocessed the public reads and kept productive beta chains. Identical CDR3 protein sequences are pooled into one entry, listed with their most common genes and DNA. What appears here as the V and J calls and clone size reflects TCRdb's work, not the paper's. The table for this sample lists under 250,000 distinct CDR3 sequences; approximately 18% of them were counted only once. The ten largest account for roughly 12% of the sample.

The sample's time point label, decoded: newly diagnosed GD, antithyroid drugs for less than 3 months. For both TCR sequencing and RNA sequencing, RNA was extracted from PBMCs in TRIzol. The diagnosis of Graves' disease followed American Thyroid Association guidelines. Patients were recruited from an endocrinology department in Xi'an, China. Each patient gave approximately 9.7 milliliters of peripheral blood, collected in an EDTA anticoagulant tube. PBMCs were isolated by Ficoll Paque Plus density gradient separation without further T cell sorting. An Agilent 2100 Bioanalyzer and agarose gel were used to assess RNA quality, and a NanoDrop 2000 was used to measure RNA concentration. The CDR3 runs 16 amino acids, cysteine and phenylalanine included. Only CDR3 DNA is held: 48 bases, read in frame from base 1. These data were likewise used in another study, on T cells in Graves' hyperthyroidism and ophthalmopathy. The second study's authors report: A patient counted as having stable Graves' hyperthyroidism if no progression to ophthalmopathy occurred over 18 months of follow-up. The hyperthyroidism patients were between 18 and 65 years old and newly diagnosed, with a disease duration of less than 2 months. Any patient with an uncontrolled infection, another autoimmune disease, pregnancy or lactation was excluded. Diagnoses were established on the basis of clinical symptoms, serum thyroxine and TRAb, thyroid ultrasound, and orbital computed tomography. The TCR CDR3 was subjected to a first round of RT-PCR using the HTBI primer set and the Qiagen OneStep RT-PCR kit. Most expanded thyroid clonotypes (frequency above 0.001) were also detected in blood, a finding suggesting that blood repertoires may reflect thyroid immune responses. A model built on a 13 V-J signature distinguished ophthalmopathy from stable hyperthyroidism, reaching roughly 88% sensitivity and around 81% specificity in cross-validation and 80%/75% in testing. In validation, progression to ophthalmopathy was predicted by the model with 55% to 71% sensitivity and roughly 72% specificity, a median of roughly 6 months before onset. To identify TCR V-J signatures that set the groups apart, the researchers used a discovery cohort of more than 95 patients, made up of under 45 with Graves' ophthalmopathy and some 56 with stable Graves' hyperthyroidism. Whether ophthalmopathy could be predicted prospectively was tested in an independent validation cohort made up of 18 to 20 hyperthyroidism patients plus 17 patients who later progressed to ophthalmopathy. The 95 to 100 discovery patients were randomly split 7:3 into training and test sets. In addition, the study compared T-cell repertoires in thyroid tissue and in blood from several Graves' hyperthyroidism patients. After blood sampling, hyperthyroidism patients were treated with methimazole at a starting dose of 30 mg daily, and ophthalmopathy patients were treated with high-dose intravenous methylprednisolone. Libraries were constructed in a second round of multiplex PCR, after which size selection and purification were carried out. Sequencing of the libraries was done on an Illumina HiSeq2000 using paired-end 100 bp reads. SOAPnuke was used to process the raw data, removing reads that contained adapters or uncalled bases, had a mean Phred below 15, or lacked an exact match to the constant primer or identifier. COPE v1.2.5 was used to merge high-quality paired reads, and clonotypes were defined as unique nucleotide sequences. MiTCR v1.1 was used to align clonotypes to the IMGT TRBV, TRBD and TRBJ reference segments. Analysis was restricted to V-J combinations with a frequency above 0.0001, which covered just over 98% of repertoires. A TCS score was defined as the ratio between F50 (clonal expansion) and ExV (chaos), using BLOSUM62-based TCRdist between CDR3 peptides within each V-J. Welch's t-statistics and random forest reduced around 550 V-J features to 10 to 15, which were used in a naive Bayes classifier (R e1071). Sample size was not statistically predetermined, and blinding of investigators to group allocation was not performed. The paper describes TCR Vbeta CDR3 sequencing of fewer than 150 peripheral blood samples, made up of about 40 ophthalmopathy patients, roughly 80 hyperthyroidism patients and roughly 17 progressor patients.

Sample: peripheral blood mononuclear cells (PBMCs), taken at new diagnosis, from a patient treated with antithyroid drugs. This clonotype was sampled from a woman in her twenties or thirties with Graves disease. Donor details come from another sample of the same person, matched by shared clones. This chain is built from TRBV12-3 or TRBV12-4 and TRBJ2-7, with 11 bases matching TRBD1. For the CDR3, the sequence is CASSTPGQGASHEQYF. The DNA sequence is TGTGCCAGCAGTACGCCCGGACAGGGGGCCTCCCACGAGCAGTACTTC.